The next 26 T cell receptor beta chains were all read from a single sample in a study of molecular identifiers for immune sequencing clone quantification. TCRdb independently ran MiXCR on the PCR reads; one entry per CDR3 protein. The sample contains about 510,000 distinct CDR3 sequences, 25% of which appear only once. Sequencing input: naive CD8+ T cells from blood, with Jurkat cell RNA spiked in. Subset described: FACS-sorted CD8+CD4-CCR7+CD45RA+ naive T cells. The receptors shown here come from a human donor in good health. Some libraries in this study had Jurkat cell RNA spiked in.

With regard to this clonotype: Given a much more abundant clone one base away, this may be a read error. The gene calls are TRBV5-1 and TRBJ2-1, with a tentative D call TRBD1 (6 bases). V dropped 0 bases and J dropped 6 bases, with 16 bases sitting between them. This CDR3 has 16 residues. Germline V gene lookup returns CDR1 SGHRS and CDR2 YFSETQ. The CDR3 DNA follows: TGCGCCAGCAGCTTGGAACCACAGGGTAACCTCAATGAGCAGTTCTTC. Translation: CASSLEPQGNLNEQFF.

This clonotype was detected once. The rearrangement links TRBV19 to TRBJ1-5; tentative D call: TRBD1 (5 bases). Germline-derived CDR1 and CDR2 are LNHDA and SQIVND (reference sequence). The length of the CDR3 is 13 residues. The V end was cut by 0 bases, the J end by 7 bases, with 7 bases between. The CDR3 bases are TGTGCCAGTAGTATAGACGGGGCCCAGCCCCAGCATTTT. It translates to CASSIDGAQPQHF.

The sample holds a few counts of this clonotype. The CDR3 nucleotides read TGTGCCAGCAGCTTAGCGGACTACCCGTACGAGCAGTACTTC. Residues: CASSLADYPYEQYF. This rearrangement joins TRBV11-2 to TRBJ2-7; weak D call: TRBD2 (6 bases). The CDR3 consists of 14 residues. CDR1 is SGHAT and CDR2 is FQNNGV in the germline V gene. V was shortened by 1 base and J by 4 bases, with 11 bases between the two germline ends.

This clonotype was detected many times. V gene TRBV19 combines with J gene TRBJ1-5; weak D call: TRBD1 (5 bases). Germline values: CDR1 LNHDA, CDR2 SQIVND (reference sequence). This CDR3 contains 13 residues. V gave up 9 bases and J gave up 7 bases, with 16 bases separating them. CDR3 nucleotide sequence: TGTGCCAGCACTTCAGGGACGGGCCAGCCCCAGCATTTT. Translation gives CASTSGTGQPQHF.

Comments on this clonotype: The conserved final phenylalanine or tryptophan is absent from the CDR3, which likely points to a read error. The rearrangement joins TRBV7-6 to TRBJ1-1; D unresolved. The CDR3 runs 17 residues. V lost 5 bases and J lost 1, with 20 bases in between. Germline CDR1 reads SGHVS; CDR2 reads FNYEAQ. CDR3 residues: CASSVGVRILKNTEAFS. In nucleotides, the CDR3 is TGTGCCAGCAGCGTTGGGGTCAGGATTCTTAAGAACACTGAAGCTTTCTCT.

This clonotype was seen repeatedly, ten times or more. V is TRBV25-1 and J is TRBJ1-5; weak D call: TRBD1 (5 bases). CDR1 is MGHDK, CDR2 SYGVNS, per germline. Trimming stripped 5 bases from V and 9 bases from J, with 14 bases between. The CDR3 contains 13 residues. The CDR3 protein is CASSSGAGPPQHF. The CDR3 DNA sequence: TGTGCCAGCAGTTCTGGCGCGGGGCCGCCCCAGCATTTT.

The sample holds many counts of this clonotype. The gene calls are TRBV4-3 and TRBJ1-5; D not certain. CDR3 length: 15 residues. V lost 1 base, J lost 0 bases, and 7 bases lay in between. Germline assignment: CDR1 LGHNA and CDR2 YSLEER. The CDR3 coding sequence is TGCGCCAGCAGCCAAGTGCGGGGTAGCAATCAGCCCCAGCATTTT. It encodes CASSQVRGSNQPQHF.

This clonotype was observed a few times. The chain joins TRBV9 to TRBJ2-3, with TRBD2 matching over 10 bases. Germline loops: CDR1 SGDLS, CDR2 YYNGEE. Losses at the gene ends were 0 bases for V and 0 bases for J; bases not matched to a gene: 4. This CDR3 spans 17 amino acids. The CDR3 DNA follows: TGTGCCAGCAGCGTAGAAAGCGGGAGGGCCAGCACAGATACGCAGTATTTT. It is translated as CASSVESGRASTDTQYF.

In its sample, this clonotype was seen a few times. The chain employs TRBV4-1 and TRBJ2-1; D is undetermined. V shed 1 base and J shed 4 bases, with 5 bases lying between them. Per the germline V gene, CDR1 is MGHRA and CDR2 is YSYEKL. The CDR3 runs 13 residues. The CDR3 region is CASSQGIYNEQFF. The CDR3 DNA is TGCGCCAGCAGCCAAGGGATATACAATGAGCAGTTCTTC.

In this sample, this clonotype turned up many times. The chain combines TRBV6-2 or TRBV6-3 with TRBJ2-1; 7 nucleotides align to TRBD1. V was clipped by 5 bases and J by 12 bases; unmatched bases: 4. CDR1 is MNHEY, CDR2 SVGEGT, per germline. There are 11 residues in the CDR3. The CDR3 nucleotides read TGTGCCAGCAGTAGTAGGACAGGGCAGTTCTTC. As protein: CASSSRTGQFF.

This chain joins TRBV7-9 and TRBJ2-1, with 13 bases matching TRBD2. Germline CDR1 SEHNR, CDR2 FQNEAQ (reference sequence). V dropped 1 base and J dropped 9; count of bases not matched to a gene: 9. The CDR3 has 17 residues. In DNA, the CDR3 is TGTGCCAGCAGCTTAGAACTAGCGGGAGGGCCATTAGGTGAGCAGTTCTTC. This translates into CASSLELAGGPLGEQFF.

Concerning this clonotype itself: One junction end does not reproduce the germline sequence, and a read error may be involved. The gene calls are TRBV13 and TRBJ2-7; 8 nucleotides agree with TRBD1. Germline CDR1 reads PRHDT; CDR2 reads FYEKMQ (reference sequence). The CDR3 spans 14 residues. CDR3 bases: TGTGCCAGCAGCTTAGCCCAGGGGGCCGACGAACAGTACTTC. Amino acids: CASSLAQGADEQYF.

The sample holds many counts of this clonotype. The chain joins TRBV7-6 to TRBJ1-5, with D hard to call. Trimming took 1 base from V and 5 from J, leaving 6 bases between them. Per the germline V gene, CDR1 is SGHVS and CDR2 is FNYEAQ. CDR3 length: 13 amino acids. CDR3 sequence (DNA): TGTGCCAGCAGCTTAGGGGTGTATCAGCCCCAGCATTTT. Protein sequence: CASSLGVYQPQHF.

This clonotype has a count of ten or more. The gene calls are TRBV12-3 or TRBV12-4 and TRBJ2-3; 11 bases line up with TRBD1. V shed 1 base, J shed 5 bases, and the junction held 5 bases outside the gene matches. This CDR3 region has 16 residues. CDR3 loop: CASSLGDRGVEDTQYF. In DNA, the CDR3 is TGTGCCAGCAGTTTAGGGGACAGGGGGGTGGAAGATACGCAGTATTTT.

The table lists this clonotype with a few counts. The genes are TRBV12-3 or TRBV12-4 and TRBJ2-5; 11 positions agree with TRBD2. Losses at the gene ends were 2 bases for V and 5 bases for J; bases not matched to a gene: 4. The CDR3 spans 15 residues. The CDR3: CASSLIAGGLETQYF. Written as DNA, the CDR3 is TGTGCCAGCAGTTTAATAGCGGGGGGGCTTGAGACCCAGTACTTC.

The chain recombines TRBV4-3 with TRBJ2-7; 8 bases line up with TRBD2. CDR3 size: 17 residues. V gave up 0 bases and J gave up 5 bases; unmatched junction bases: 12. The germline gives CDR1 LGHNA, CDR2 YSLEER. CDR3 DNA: TGCGCCAGCAGCCAAGACCACCCAAGCGGGAGATGGAACGAGCAGTACTTC. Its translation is CASSQDHPSGRWNEQYF.

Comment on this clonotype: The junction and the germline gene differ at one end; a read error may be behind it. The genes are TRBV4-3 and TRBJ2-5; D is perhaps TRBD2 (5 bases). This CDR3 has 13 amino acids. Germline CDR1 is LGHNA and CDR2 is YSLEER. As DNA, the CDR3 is TGCGCCGGCAGCCAAGATGGAGGAGAGACCCAGTACTTC. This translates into CAGSQDGGETQYF.

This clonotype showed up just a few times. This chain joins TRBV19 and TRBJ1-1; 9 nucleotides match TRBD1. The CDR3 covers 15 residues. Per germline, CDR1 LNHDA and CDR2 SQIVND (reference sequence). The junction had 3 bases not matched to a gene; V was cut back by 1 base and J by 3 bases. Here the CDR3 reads CASSIVDRGDTEAFF. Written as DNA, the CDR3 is TGTGCCAGTAGTATAGTGGACAGGGGTGACACTGAAGCTTTCTTT. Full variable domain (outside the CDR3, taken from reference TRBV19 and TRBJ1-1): DGGITQSPKYLFRKEGQNVTLSCEQNLNHDAMYWYRQDPGQGLRLIYYSQIVNDFQKGDIAEGYSVSREKKESFPLTVTSAQKNPTAFYLCASSIVDRGDTEAFFGQGTRLTVV.

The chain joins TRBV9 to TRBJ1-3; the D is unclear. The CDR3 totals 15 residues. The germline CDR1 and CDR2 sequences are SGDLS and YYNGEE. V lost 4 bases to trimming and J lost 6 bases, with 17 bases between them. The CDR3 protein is CASSPNTGLENTIYF. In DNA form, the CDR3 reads TGTGCCAGCAGCCCAAACACGGGATTGGAAAACACCATATATTTT.

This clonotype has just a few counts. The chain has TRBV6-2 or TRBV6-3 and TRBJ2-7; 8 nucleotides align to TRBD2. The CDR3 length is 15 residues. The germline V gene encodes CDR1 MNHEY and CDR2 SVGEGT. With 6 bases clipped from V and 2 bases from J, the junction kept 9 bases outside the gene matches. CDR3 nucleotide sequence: TGTGCCAGCAGGAACGGGGTAGCGGGGACCTACGAGCAGTACTTC. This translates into CASRNGVAGTYEQYF.

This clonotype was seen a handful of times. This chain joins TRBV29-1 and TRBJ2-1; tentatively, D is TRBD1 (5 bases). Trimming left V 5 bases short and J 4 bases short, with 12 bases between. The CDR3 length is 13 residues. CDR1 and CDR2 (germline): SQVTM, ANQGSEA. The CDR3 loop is CSVIGQGYNEQFF. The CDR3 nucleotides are TGCAGCGTTATTGGGCAGGGATACAATGAGCAGTTCTTC.

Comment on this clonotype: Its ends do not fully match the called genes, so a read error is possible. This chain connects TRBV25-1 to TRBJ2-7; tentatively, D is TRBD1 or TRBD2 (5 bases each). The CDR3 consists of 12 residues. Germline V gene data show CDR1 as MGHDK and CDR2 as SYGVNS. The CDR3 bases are TGTGCCAGCAGTGACGGGACGTACGAGCTGTACTTC. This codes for CASSDGTYELYF.

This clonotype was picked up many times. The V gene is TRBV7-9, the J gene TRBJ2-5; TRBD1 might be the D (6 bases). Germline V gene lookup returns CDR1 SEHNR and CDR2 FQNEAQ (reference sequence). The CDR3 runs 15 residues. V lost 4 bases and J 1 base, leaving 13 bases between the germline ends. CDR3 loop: CASSSLQGFQETQYF. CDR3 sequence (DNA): TGTGCCAGCAGCTCACTACAGGGTTTCCAAGAGACCCAGTACTTC.

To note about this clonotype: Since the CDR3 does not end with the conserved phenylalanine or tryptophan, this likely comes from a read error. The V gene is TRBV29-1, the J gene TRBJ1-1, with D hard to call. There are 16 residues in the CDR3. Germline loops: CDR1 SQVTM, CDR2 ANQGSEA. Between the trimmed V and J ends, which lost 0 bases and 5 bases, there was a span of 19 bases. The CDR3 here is CSVEDPGSGVLTEAFS. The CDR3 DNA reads TGCAGCGTTGAAGATCCGGGGTCTGGGGTATTGACTGAAGCTTTCTCT.

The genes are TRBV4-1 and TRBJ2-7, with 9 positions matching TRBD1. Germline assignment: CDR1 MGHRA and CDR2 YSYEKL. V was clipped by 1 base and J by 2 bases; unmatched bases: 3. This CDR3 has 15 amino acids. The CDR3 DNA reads TGCGCCAGCAGCCAAGTTGACAGGGGGACCTACGAGCAGTACTTC. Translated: CASSQVDRGTYEQYF.

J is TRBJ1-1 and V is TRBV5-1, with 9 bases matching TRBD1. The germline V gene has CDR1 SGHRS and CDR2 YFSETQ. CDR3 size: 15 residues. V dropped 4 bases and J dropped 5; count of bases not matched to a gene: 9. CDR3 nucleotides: TGCGCCAGCAGCGTTACAGGGGGCCGGGGGACTGAAGCTTTCTTT. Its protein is CASSVTGGRGTEAFF.